This TCR beta chain was found in a study of OX40 agonist ivuxolimab in advanced cancers. Overall study results and limits: At 0.1-3.0 mg/kg, partial responders had clonal expansion among the lowest observed.

The CDR3 extends over 13 amino acids. V dropped 7 bases and J dropped 6 bases, with 17 bases sitting between them. Germline assignment: CDR1 GTSNPN and CDR2 SVGIG (reference sequence). The table came from immunoSEQ multiplex PCR; TCRdb's copy has only in-frame clones and leaves some out. The table includes 65,000 to 95,000 clones, 88% detected once. As regards this clone: The antigen remains undetermined.

Sequenced material: CD4+ or CD8+ T cells sorted from blood, taken in a trial of the OX40 agonist ivuxolimab. The chain employs TRBV30 and TRBJ2-3; TRBD2 is a possible D gene (5 bases). The sequence derives from an adult with an advanced solid tumor such as melanoma, head and neck, liver or kidney cancer. CDR3: CAFKAGVADTQYF. In DNA, the CDR3 is TGTGCCTTCAAGGCCGGGGTAGCGGATACGCAGTATTTT.